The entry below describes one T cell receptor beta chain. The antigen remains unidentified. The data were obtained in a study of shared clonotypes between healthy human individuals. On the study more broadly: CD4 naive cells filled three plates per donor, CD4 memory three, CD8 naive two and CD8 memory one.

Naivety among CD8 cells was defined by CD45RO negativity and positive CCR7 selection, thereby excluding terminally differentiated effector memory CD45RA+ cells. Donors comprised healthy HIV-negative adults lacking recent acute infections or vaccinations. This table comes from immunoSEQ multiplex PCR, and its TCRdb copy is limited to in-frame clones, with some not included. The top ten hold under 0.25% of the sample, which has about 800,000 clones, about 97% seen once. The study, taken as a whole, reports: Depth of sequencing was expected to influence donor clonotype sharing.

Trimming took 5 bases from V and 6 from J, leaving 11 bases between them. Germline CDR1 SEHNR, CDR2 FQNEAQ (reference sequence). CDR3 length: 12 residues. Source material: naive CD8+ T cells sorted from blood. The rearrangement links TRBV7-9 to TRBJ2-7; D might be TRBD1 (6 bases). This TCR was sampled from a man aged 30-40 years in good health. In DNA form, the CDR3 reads TGTGCCAGCAGCCCGGACAGAATCGAGCAGTACTTC. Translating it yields CASSPDRIEQYF.